Below, 29 T cell receptor beta chains from the same sample are listed, as sequenced in a study of tumor-infiltrating lymphocytes in localized non-small cell lung cancer (dated by TCRdb to the early 2020s). Library prep was done by the immunoSEQ multiplex PCR assay. Imported from immuneACCESS, the table was reduced by TCRdb to in-frame sequences with V and J called. These copies leave out some clones; in studies compared against another copy, an unresolved V gene accounts for under half, and the cause of the remainder is not known. A total of some 30,000 clones appear in this sample, 80% to 90% of them only once. The ten biggest clones cover roughly 1.9% of the sample. Specimen: lung tumor tissue. The receptors originated from a human donor with non-small cell lung cancer.

This chain uses TRBV5-1 with TRBJ2-5, with D possibly matching TRBD2 (6 bases). Trimming pared 0 bases from V and 4 bases from J, leaving 10 bases between. Germline CDR1 reads SGHRS; CDR2 reads YFSETQ. This CDR3 is built from 14 residues. This CDR3 is CASSLEGSGETQYF. CDR3 in DNA: TGCGCCAGCAGCTTGGAGGGTAGCGGAGAGACCCAGTACTTC.

This clone was counted a single time. The V gene is TRBV6-6, the J gene TRBJ1-1; unclear D gene. Trimming left V 2 bases short and J 3 bases short, with 4 bases between. CDR1 is MNHNY, CDR2 SVGAGI, per germline (reference sequence). CDR3 length equals 12 residues. CDR3 residues: CASSYVDTEAFF. DNA for the CDR3: TGTGCCAGCAGTTACGTAGACACTGAAGCTTTCTTT.

The rearrangement joins TRBV7-3 to TRBJ1-2, with D possibly matching TRBD1 (6 bases). CDR3 length equals 15 residues. CDR1 SGHTA and CDR2 FQGTGA come from the germline V gene. The V and J ends lost 5 bases and 0 bases respectively, with 13 bases between them. CDR3 sequence (DNA): TGTGCCAGCAGCGGGGGCGCACTAGCTAACTATGGCTACACCTTC. This translates into CASSGGALANYGYTF.

This chain links TRBV7-2 with TRBJ1-1, with TRBD1 as a possible D gene (5 bases). Germline CDR1 and CDR2: SGHTA and FQGNSA. The V and J ends lost 5 bases and 8 bases respectively, with 15 bases between them. The CDR3 contains 13 residues. The CDR3 reads CASSPNRNGEAFF. CDR3 bases: TGTGCCAGCAGCCCGAACAGGAATGGAGAAGCTTTCTTT.

J is TRBJ2-7 and V is TRBV11-2; 8 bases map to TRBD2. Germline CDR1 SGHAT, CDR2 FQNNGV. CDR3 length equals 15 residues. Trimming cost V 5 bases and J 7 bases; bases outside gene matches: 13. For the CDR3, the DNA is TGTGCCAGCAGCCCCGGACTAGCCCCGGGTAGTGAGCAGTACTTC. Amino acids: CASSPGLAPGSEQYF.

This clone has more than one count but fewer than ten. V gene TRBV27 combines with J gene TRBJ2-1; 12 nucleotides align to TRBD2. V was pared by 5 bases and J by 8 bases, with 10 bases of the junction left unmatched. There are 16 residues in the CDR3. Germline V gene lookup returns CDR1 MNHEY and CDR2 SMNVEV (reference sequence). CDR3 sequence reads: CASSLLAGGLSDEQFF. The CDR3 bases are TGTGCCAGCAGTCTCCTAGCGGGGGGGCTTTCCGATGAGCAGTTCTTC.

This chain connects TRBV4-2 to TRBJ2-5; 8 positions agree with TRBD2. The ends lost 5 bases at V and 1 base at J; junction bases unmatched: 6. The CDR3 loop spans 15 amino acids. Looked up from germline, CDR1 is LGHNA and CDR2 is YNFKEQ. This CDR3 is CASSGVSGGQETQYF. DNA for the CDR3: TGTGCCAGCAGCGGGGTAAGCGGGGGCCAAGAGACCCAGTACTTC.

This sequence joins TRBV25-1 and TRBJ1-5, with TRBD1 identical over 7 bases. The CDR3 loop spans 15 amino acids. V shed 3 bases and J 4 bases; nucleotides not matched to a gene: 6. CDR1 is MGHDK, CDR2 SYGVNS, per germline. CDR3 region: CASSDGQVENQPQHF. The CDR3 DNA is TGTGCCAGCAGTGACGGACAGGTGGAGAATCAGCCCCAGCATTTT.

This clone was recorded once. The chain's CDR3 is CSVEVRQGAYEQYF. In DNA, the CDR3 is TGCAGCGTTGAAGTCCGGCAGGGGGCCTACGAGCAGTACTTC. V usage is TRBV29-1 and J usage is TRBJ2-7, with 7 bases matching TRBD1. Germline V gene data show CDR1 as SQVTM and CDR2 as ANQGSEA. The CDR3 extends over 14 amino acids. The V gene end was trimmed by 1 base and the J gene end by 2 bases; junction bases not matched to a gene: 5.

This chain joins TRBV14 and TRBJ2-5; D might be TRBD2 (6 bases). Trimming shortened V by 4 bases and J by 4 bases, and 10 bases separated the two germline ends. The CDR3 is 13 amino acids. CDR1 and CDR2 from the germline V gene are SGHDN and FVKESK. The CDR3 loop reads CASSPGVRETQYF. The DNA of the CDR3 is TGTGCCAGCAGCCCGGGAGTACGAGAGACCCAGTACTTC.

Note on this clone: At one end, the junction sequence differs from germline, possibly due to a read error. The chain recombines TRBV15 with TRBJ1-1; D may be TRBD1 (6 bases). The CDR3 length is 11 residues. Germline V lookup: CDR1 LNHNV, CDR2 YYDKDF (reference sequence). The CDR3 DNA reads TGTGCCACCAGCCGACAGGTATCTCAGGTCTTT. Amino acids: CATSRQVSQVF.

This sequence joins TRBV23-1 and TRBJ1-5, with 10 bases lining up with TRBD1. TRBV23-1 is annotated as an ORF whose role is uncertain. The CDR3 has 16 amino acids. V dropped 5 bases and J dropped 4; count of bases not matched to a gene: 8. The CDR3 DNA reads as TGCGCCAGCAGTGACGGGACAGGGGCCTTAAATCAGCCCCAGCATTTT. Translating it yields CASSDGTGALNQPQHF.

This clone occurred a few times. The chain carries TRBV6-6 and TRBJ2-5, with D tentatively TRBD2 (5 bases). The germline CDR1 and CDR2 sequences are MNHNY and SVGAGI (reference sequence). The V and J ends lost 6 bases and 1 base respectively, with 9 bases between them. CDR3 size: 13 residues. In DNA form, the CDR3 reads TGTGCCAGCAGGCCGACTATCCAAGAGACCCAGTACTTC. Amino acid sequence: CASRPTIQETQYF.

V gene TRBV7-8 combines with J gene TRBJ1-4; 11 bases fit TRBD1. Germline V gene data show CDR1 as SGHVS and CDR2 as FQNEAQ. V was pared by 7 bases and J by 0 bases, with 19 bases of the junction left unmatched. There are 21 residues in the CDR3. The CDR3 DNA follows: TGTGCCAGCACCAAAATAACCCTTGACGGACAGGGGGCAGCAACTAATGAAAAACTGTTTTTT. Translating gives CASTKITLDGQGAATNEKLFF.

The J gene is TRBJ2-5, the V gene TRBV7-9; D remains unclear. Trimming removed 5 bases from V and 2 bases from J, with 15 bases in between. This CDR3 is 15 amino acids long. The V gene's germline CDR1 is SEHNR and CDR2 FQNEAQ (reference sequence). The CDR3 DNA is TGTGCCAGCAGCCGCCTCAAGGCGCCTCAAGAGACCCAGTACTTC. The encoded protein is CASSRLKAPQETQYF.

In the case of this clone: The sample carries other DNA sequences with the same CDR3. The CDR3 spells CASSLSEGSSPLHF. CDR3 nucleotide sequence: TGTGCCAGCAGTTTATCGGAGGGGAGTTCACCCCTCCACTTT. The J gene is TRBJ1-6, the V gene TRBV27; D is perhaps TRBD1 (5 bases). Germline V gene sequence: CDR1 MNHEY, CDR2 SMNVEV (reference sequence). CDR3 length: 14 residues. Trimming removed 0 bases at V and 9 bases at J, with 9 bases between.

The genes are TRBV5-1 and TRBJ2-2; perhaps D is TRBD1 or TRBD2 (5 bases each). Trimming shortened V by 2 bases and J by 4 bases, and 9 bases separated the two germline ends. This CDR3 spans 14 amino acids. Germline-derived CDR1 and CDR2 are SGHRS and YFSETQ. The CDR3 is CASSFQGTTGELFF. The CDR3 DNA reads TGCGCCAGCAGCTTTCAAGGGACCACCGGGGAGCTGTTTTTT.

The chain joins TRBV10-3 to TRBJ2-2, with D perhaps matching TRBD2 (5 bases). CDR1 is ENHRY, CDR2 SYGVKD, per germline. The V end lost 4 bases, the J end lost 3 bases, and 9 bases lay between the germline ends. The CDR3 spans 14 residues. The CDR3 loop is CAISGAGDTGELFF. The CDR3 bases are TGTGCCATCAGTGGGGCGGGCGACACCGGGGAGCTGTTTTTT.

The CDR3 DNA is TGTGCCAGCAGGTGGGGGGACAGACCCTACAATGAGCAGTTCTTC. It codes for CASRWGDRPYNEQFF. V gene TRBV5-4 combines with J gene TRBJ2-1, with D maybe TRBD1 (7 bases). CDR1 is SGHNT, CDR2 YYREEE, per germline (reference sequence). Trimming stripped 5 bases from V and 2 bases from J, with 14 bases between. The CDR3 is made up of 15 amino acids. Filled out from reference TRBV5-4 and TRBJ2-1, the complete variable domain reads ETGVTQSPTHLIKTRGQQVTLRCSSQSGHNTVSWYQQALGQGPQFIFQYYREEENGRGNFPPRFSGLQFPNYSSELNVNALELDDSALYLCASRWGDRPYNEQFFGPGTRLTVL.

The V and J genes are TRBV6-1 and TRBJ1-1, with D hard to call. This CDR3 is 14 amino acids long. CDR1 and CDR2 (germline): MNHNS, SASEGT. V shed 2 bases and J shed 3 bases, with 10 bases lying between them. DNA for the CDR3: TGTGCCAGCAGTGAAAGGGCAGGCCACACTGAAGCTTTCTTT. Translation gives CASSERAGHTEAFF.

The chain couples TRBV19 to TRBJ1-1; 7 bases fit TRBD1. This CDR3 is 15 amino acids long. V shed 3 bases and J 5 bases; nucleotides not matched to a gene: 9. In germline, CDR1 is LNHDA, CDR2 SQIVND (reference sequence). Here the CDR3 DNA reads TGTGCCAGTAGTATTCAGGGGGTGGACGCGACTGAAGCTTTCTTT. Translated: CASSIQGVDATEAFF.

The genes are TRBV5-4 and TRBJ2-3, with 12 nucleotides matching TRBD2. With 4 bases clipped from V and 0 bases from J, the junction kept 3 bases outside the gene matches. Per the germline V gene, CDR1 is SGHNT and CDR2 is YYREEE (reference sequence). The CDR3 sequence is 16 residues long. The CDR3 nucleotides are TGTGCCAGCAGCGGACTAGCGGGGTCAAGCACAGATACGCAGTATTTT. It yields the protein CASSGLAGSSTDTQYF.

The rearrangement uses TRBV5-1 and TRBJ1-2; D might be TRBD1 (5 bases). Germline CDR1 and CDR2: SGHRS and YFSETQ. There are 15 residues in the CDR3. The germline V and J ends were trimmed by 0 bases and 2 bases, with 11 bases remaining between them. The chain's CDR3 is CASSLDPQGNYGYTF. The CDR3 DNA sequence: TGCGCCAGCAGCTTGGACCCCCAGGGCAACTATGGCTACACCTTC.

V and J are TRBV9 and TRBJ1-3, with TRBD1 matching 8 bases. Germline trimming cut 2 bases from V and 4 bases from J; bases unmatched to any gene: 2. CDR3 length: 14 residues. In germline, CDR1 is SGDLS, CDR2 YYNGEE. The CDR3 loop reads CASSVTGAGNTIYF. For the CDR3, the DNA is TGTGCCAGCAGCGTGACAGGGGCCGGAAACACCATATATTTT. The full variable domain, rest sourced from reference TRBV9 and TRBJ1-3, is DSGVTQTPKHLITATGQRVTLRCSPRSGDLSVYWYQQSLDQGLQFLIQYYNGEERAKGNILERFSAQQFPDLHSELNLSSLELGDSALYFCASSVTGAGNTIYFGEGSWLTVV.

The rearrangement links TRBV10-3 to TRBJ1-3, with D uncertain. This CDR3 spans 15 amino acids. Germline assignment: CDR1 ENHRY and CDR2 SYGVKD. Trimming cost V 6 bases and J 4 bases, with 16 bases left between them. The CDR3 DNA follows: TGTGCCATCAGGCCCCAGTTGACGGGGGGAAACACCATATATTTT. It encodes CAIRPQLTGGNTIYF.

This sequence joins TRBV7-2 and TRBJ1-1; D not resolved. Looked up from germline, CDR1 is SGHTA and CDR2 is FQGNSA. Trimming stripped 2 bases from V and 2 bases from J, with 6 bases between. This CDR3 comprises 13 residues. CDR3 protein: CASSLQRNTEAFF. The CDR3 region has the DNA TGTGCCAGCAGCTTACAGAGAAACACTGAAGCTTTCTTT.

The V and J genes are TRBV5-6 and TRBJ1-5; tentative D call: TRBD1 (5 bases). CDR1 is SGHDT and CDR2 is YYEEEE in the germline V gene. V dropped 4 bases and J dropped 7 bases, with 18 bases sitting between them. The CDR3 runs 15 residues. CDR3 residues: CASSAGPNSGQPQHF. CDR3 coding DNA: TGTGCCAGCAGCGCGGGACCGAACTCAGGGCAGCCCCAGCATTTT.

The rearrangement uses TRBV4-3 and TRBJ1-1; D not resolved. This CDR3 has 12 amino acids. CDR1 is LGHNA, CDR2 YSLEER, per germline. V gave up 8 bases and J gave up 0 bases, with 7 bases separating them. The CDR3 here is CASGNLNTEAFF. In nucleotides, the CDR3 is TGCGCCAGCGGCAACCTGAACACTGAAGCTTTCTTT.

This clone has just a few counts. This chain connects TRBV15 to TRBJ2-7, with D hard to call. The germline gives CDR1 LNHNV, CDR2 YYDKDF (reference sequence). The CDR3 consists of 13 residues. V gave up 0 bases and J gave up 3 bases, with 6 bases separating them. This CDR3 is CATSRDLDYEQYF. The DNA for the CDR3 is TGTGCCACCAGCAGAGATTTGGACTACGAGCAGTACTTC.